This TCR beta chain originates from a study of CD8 T cells in ankylosing spondylitis. This clonotype was found a few times. As yet, its antigen is unknown. TCRdb reprocessed the 5' RACE reads with MiXCR, giving one entry per CDR3 protein. The table shows hundreds of thousands of distinct CDR3 sequences, with less than 25% occurring only once. Study-wide results and caveats: Some of the motif variants had earlier been found in reactive arthritis patients' fluid and blood. Seemingly distinctive of ankylosing spondylitis blood was a TCR beta motif formed by eight highly homologous variants. Within matched ankylosing spondylitis synovial fluid, disease-linked clones were reportedly significantly enriched.

The sample taken for sequencing was blood, either unsorted or a sorted T cell fraction (not recorded which). This receptor was identified in a female donor with ankylosing spondylitis or in good health (not recorded which).

DNA of the CDR3: TGTGCCAGCAGCTTAGGATCGGGGGTGACAGGGTCAGAGACCCAGTACTTC. Translated: CASSLGSGVTGSETQYF. This rearrangement joins TRBV7-2 to TRBJ2-5, with D possibly matching TRBD1 (7 bases). Per the germline V gene, CDR1 is SGHTA and CDR2 is FQGNSA. The length of the CDR3 is 17 residues. The V gene lost 1 base and the J gene lost 4 bases, with 19 bases spanning the gap.